A single sample is the source of the 23 T cell receptor beta chains below, sequenced in a study of CXCR3-negative and CXCR3-positive naive CD8 T cells (dated by TCRdb to between 2019 and 2020). What the authors observed across the whole study: TRB CDR3s from CXCR3-positive naive cells showed higher hydrophobicity (lower Kidera factor 4), lower energy, and higher strength and volume indices than CXCR3-negative naive cells.

The instrument was a NextSeq 550. The Human TCR Profiling Kit (MiLaboratory) was used to make UMI-labeled 5' RACE TRB cDNA libraries. Based on TCRdb reprocessing of the reads, there is one entry per CDR3 protein sequence, and DNA is missing. This sample's table has entries for about 120,000 distinct CDR3 sequences. 0.59% of the sample comes from the top ten. Their specific antigens are unknown. Sequenced input: naive CXCR3+ CD8+ T cells from blood. The sample's cell subset or site label is to be understood as: CD45RO-CCR7+CD27+CD95- naive CD8+ T cells expressing CXCR3 (TNR3+). The receptors here all came from a human donor in good health. Some clones in this sample may be carry-over from other donors' samples.

The V call is TRBV5-1, the J call TRBJ2-7; no DNA is available, so the TRBD1 call from TCRdb remains unchecked. Germline assignment: CDR1 SGHRS and CDR2 YFSETQ. The CDR3 has 14 residues. CDR3 residues: CASSSTVQGDEQYF.

V usage is TRBV6-5 and J usage is TRBJ2-2; lacking DNA, the TRBD1 call made by TCRdb goes unchecked. CDR3 length: 15 amino acids. Looked up from germline, CDR1 is MNHEY and CDR2 is SVGAGI. The CDR3 spells CASSFTGVGTGELFF.

This chain uses TRBV20-1 with TRBJ1-1; the D gene TCRdb calls, TRBD1, cannot be checked with no DNA. CDR3 size: 13 residues. Looked up from germline, CDR1 is DFQATT and CDR2 is SNEGSKA (reference sequence). CDR3: CSARERAWTEAFF.

The rearrangement links TRBV12-3 or TRBV12-4 to TRBJ2-5; TCRdb's D call of TRBD2 is untestable without DNA. The CDR3 loop spans 15 amino acids. The CDR3 is CASSLTSGDKRDQYF.

The chain recombines TRBV6-2 or TRBV6-3 with TRBJ2-1. The CDR3 contains 14 residues. Germline V lookup: CDR1 MNHEY, CDR2 SVGEGT. The chain's CDR3 is CASTLSGTYNEQFF.

The V and J genes are TRBV7-2 and TRBJ1-2; TCRdb's D call, TRBD1, is unchecked because there is no DNA. CDR1 is SGHTA and CDR2 is FQGNSA in the germline V gene. The CDR3 runs to 16 residues. The CDR3 loop reads CASSTTTYPTGDGYTF.

The chain combines TRBV29-1 with TRBJ2-7; absent DNA, TCRdb's TRBD1 call cannot be checked. Germline loops: CDR1 SQVTM, CDR2 ANQGSEA. The CDR3 consists of 14 residues. CDR3 amino acids: CRVEDKGEGYEQYF.

The chain employs TRBV4-1 and TRBJ2-7; there is no DNA to check the TCRdb D call of TRBD2. Germline V gene data show CDR1 as MGHRA and CDR2 as YSYEKL. CDR3 size: 15 residues. CDR3 in amino acids: CASSQGTSGLYEQYF.

This rearrangement joins TRBV29-1 to TRBJ2-3. This CDR3 has 20 residues. Germline V gene sequence: CDR1 SQVTM, CDR2 ANQGSEA. The CDR3 loop is CSVEDFSIGFIATPTDTQYF.

The V and J genes are TRBV6-5 and TRBJ2-2; TCRdb picks TRBD2, but there is no DNA to check that call. Germline CDR1 reads MNHEY; CDR2 reads SVGAGI. CDR3 length: 13 amino acids. The CDR3 protein is CASSDQGPRELFF.

V usage is TRBV20-1 and J usage is TRBJ2-1; lacking DNA, the TRBD2 call made by TCRdb goes unchecked. There are 15 residues in the CDR3. Germline V CDR1 and CDR2: DFQATT, SNEGSKA (reference sequence). CDR3 protein: CSARSSGGRYNEQFF.

The V call is TRBV12-3 or TRBV12-4, the J call TRBJ1-5; the TCRdb D gene call, TRBD1, has no DNA to confirm it. CDR3 length: 13 amino acids. The CDR3: CASSFEGWQPQHF.

The rearrangement uses TRBV7-9 and TRBJ1-1; TCRdb gives TRBD1 as the D gene, but with no DNA this cannot be confirmed. Germline CDR1 reads SEHNR; CDR2 reads FQNEAQ (reference sequence). The CDR3 spans 14 residues. The CDR3 sequence: CASSLGVGDSEAFF.

CDR3 in amino acids: CASRHRVGNQPQHF. This rearrangement joins TRBV28 to TRBJ1-5; TCRdb calls TRBD1, which cannot be checked without DNA. Germline V gene sequence: CDR1 MDHEN, CDR2 SYDVKM. The CDR3 runs 14 residues.

The CDR3 here is CASTTSPGNLYNEQFF. This chain links TRBV12-3 or TRBV12-4 with TRBJ2-1; as DNA is missing, the TRBD1 call by TCRdb cannot be tested. CDR3 length equals 16 residues.

The chain uses TRBV7-3 and TRBJ1-1. The CDR3 has 14 amino acids. In germline, CDR1 is SGHTA, CDR2 FQGTGA. CDR3 protein: CASSSGGSVTEAFF.

The V gene is TRBV29-1, the J gene TRBJ1-2; TCRdb reports TRBD1, a call that lacks DNA to check it against. Germline V gene sequence: CDR1 SQVTM, CDR2 ANQGSEA. The CDR3 is 13 amino acids. The CDR3: CSVKGQGDVGYTF.

This chain joins TRBV28 and TRBJ2-1. The CDR3 spans 13 residues. CDR1 is MDHEN, CDR2 SYDVKM, per germline. The CDR3 region is CASSLYLGDEQFF.

J is TRBJ1-1 and V is TRBV6-6. Germline V CDR1 and CDR2: MNHNY, SVGAGI (reference sequence). There are 14 residues in the CDR3. This chain's CDR3 is CASSPFAGGTEAFF.

This chain joins TRBV10-3 and TRBJ1-5; TCRdb's D call, TRBD1, is unchecked because there is no DNA. This CDR3 is built from 15 residues. The germline gives CDR1 ENHRY, CDR2 SYGVKD. CDR3 loop: CAISEGQGGNQPQHF.

CDR3 in amino acids: CASSPKVAGVFYNEQFF. The V and J genes are TRBV12-3 or TRBV12-4 and TRBJ2-1; there is no DNA to check the TCRdb D call of TRBD1. CDR3 length: 17 amino acids.

This chain uses TRBV28 with TRBJ2-2; absent DNA, TCRdb's TRBD2 call cannot be checked. Germline V gives CDR1 MDHEN, CDR2 SYDVKM. The CDR3 loop spans 16 amino acids. CDR3 sequence reads: CASSPRFGLEAGELFF.

V is TRBV28 and J is TRBJ1-1. The CDR3 has 13 amino acids. Germline loops: CDR1 MDHEN, CDR2 SYDVKM. CDR3 sequence: CASLEVMNTEAFF.